This T cell receptor (beta chain) was identified in a study of cytomegalovirus exposure and HLA in healthy donors. As regards this clone: Its antigen is still unknown.

Notes on the study in general: Sequencing probably produced one cluster of sequence variants that were highly shared. Across HLA loci, a later analysis found differing TCR association rates, with DRB1 most and HLA-C fewest. The investigators catalogued 150 to 200 TCR beta chains as cytomegalovirus-associated. When a later analysis was performed, an Asian-associated ancestry cluster reportedly had fewer N-insertions than the roughly 640-donor mean.

A multiplex PCR was run with 60 Vbeta primers and 13 Jbeta primers. Sequenced by immunoSEQ multiplex PCR; TCRdb stores in-frame clones only, minus some. The sample has around 240,000 clones, around 76% seen once. Sequencing was done on a sample of PBMCs. This receptor was taken from a woman in her thirties or forties in good health and CMV-seropositive.

In nucleotides, the CDR3 is TGTGCCAGCAGCTTAGGGGCTAGAGGGCCGGGGGCCTACAATGAGCAGTTCTTC. It is translated as CASSLGARGPGAYNEQFF. The genes are TRBV7-6 and TRBJ2-1; weak D call: TRBD2 (6 bases). Per germline, CDR1 SGHVS and CDR2 FNYEAQ. V lost 1 base to trimming and J lost 2 bases, with 18 bases between them. The length of the CDR3 is 18 residues.